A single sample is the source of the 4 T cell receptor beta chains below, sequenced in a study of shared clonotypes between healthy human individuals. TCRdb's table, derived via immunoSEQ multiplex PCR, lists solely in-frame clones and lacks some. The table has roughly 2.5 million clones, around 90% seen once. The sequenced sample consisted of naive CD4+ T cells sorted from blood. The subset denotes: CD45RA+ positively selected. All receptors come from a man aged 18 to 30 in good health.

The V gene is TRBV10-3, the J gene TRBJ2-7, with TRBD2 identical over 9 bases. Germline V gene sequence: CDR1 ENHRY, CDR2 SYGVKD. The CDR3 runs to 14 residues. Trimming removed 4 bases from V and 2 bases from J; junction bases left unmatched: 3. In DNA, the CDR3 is TGTGCCATCAGTGTGACTAGCGGAACCTACGAGCAGTACTTC. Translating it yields CAISVTSGTYEQYF.

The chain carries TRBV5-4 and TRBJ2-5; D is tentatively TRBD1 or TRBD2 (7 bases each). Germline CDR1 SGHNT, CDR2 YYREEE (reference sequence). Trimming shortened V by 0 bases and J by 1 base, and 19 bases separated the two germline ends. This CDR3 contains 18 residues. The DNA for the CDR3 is TGTGCCAGCAGCTTGGCCTTTTTAGGGAGGGGGCCCCAAGAGACCCAGTACTTC. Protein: CASSLAFLGRGPQETQYF.

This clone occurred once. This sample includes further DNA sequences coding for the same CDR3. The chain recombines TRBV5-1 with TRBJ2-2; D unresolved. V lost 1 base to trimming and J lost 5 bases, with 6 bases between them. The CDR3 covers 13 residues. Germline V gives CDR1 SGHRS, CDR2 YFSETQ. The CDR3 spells CASSLTVTGELFF. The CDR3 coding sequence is TGCGCCAGCAGCTTGACAGTTACCGGGGAGCTGTTTTTT.

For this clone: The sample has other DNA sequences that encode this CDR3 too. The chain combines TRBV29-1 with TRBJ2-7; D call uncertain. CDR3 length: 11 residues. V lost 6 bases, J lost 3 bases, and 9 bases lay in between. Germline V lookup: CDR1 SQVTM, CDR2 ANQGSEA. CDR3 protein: CSVLGSYEQYF. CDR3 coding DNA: TGCAGCGTGCTTGGCAGCTACGAGCAGTACTTC.